This record covers a single T cell receptor beta chain. Its antigen remains unidentified. No base-level quality is on record; no much larger clone is a single base apart. This entry comes from a study of identical twins listed by TCRdb under 2016. Background for the entire study: To test whether fetal clonotypes persist, this study deep-sequenced TCR alpha and beta repertoires from monozygotic twins, from unrelated adults of various ages, and from cord blood. Replicate twin experiments were performed at different times using different library preparation protocols to rule out contamination.

Only healthy Caucasian donors were included. Three pairs of female monozygotic twins, all aged roughly 18 to 29 years, were included in the twin cohort. Positive isolation kits from Invitrogen were used to isolate the CD4+ and CD8+ T cell populations. Library preparation employed 5' RACE. Data came from an Illumina HiSeq 2000. A universal primer binding site was introduced by template switching, and a unique molecular identifier was present in the final cDNA, enabling accurate counting of TCR cDNA molecules. Specific primers in the conserved constant-segment region were used to synthesize first-strand cDNA for the TCR alpha and beta chains. To control for contamination, every cDNA library was double barcoded, receiving both a SMART-Mk sample barcode and Illumina barcodes. TruSeq adapter sequences and Illumina sample barcodes were added in two successive PCR steps. TCR alpha and beta cDNA libraries were sequenced on the Illumina HiSeq platform with custom primers. In the paper's pipeline: Unique molecular identifiers were extracted from raw reads with MiGEC, and CDR3 positions were determined with MiXCR. For each individual, recombination models were inferred using an EM algorithm with the repgenHMM and IGoR tools. Shared clonotype analysis was performed with the tcR package in R, normalizing sharing by the product of cloneset sizes. To study raw recombination free of thymic and clonal selection effects, out-of-frame nonproductive sequences were analyzed. The public reads were quality trimmed at Q25 with fastp and then assembled into clones with MiXCR by TCRdb, keeping productive beta chains. Entries that share a CDR3 protein sequence are merged under the most common genes and DNA. For this entry, the V and J calls and clone size follow TCRdb and not the study's own pipeline. The sample table shows roughly 500,000 distinct CDR3 sequences, and approximately 22% are seen once. About 0.91% of the sample lies in the top ten.

The CDR3 spans 11 residues, from the cysteine through the phenylalanine. Only the CDR3 part of the read is kept: 33 bases, read in frame from the first base. Per the germline V gene, SQVTM is the CDR1 and ANQGSEA is the CDR2. Study-wide findings and limitations: In monozygotic twins, out-of-frame TCR alpha sharing was systematically underestimated by recombination models, although the models agreed with sharing between unrelated individuals. Compared with coincidental sharing between unrelated individuals, out-of-frame TCR alpha sequences shared between twins had an excess of sequences with low generation probability. In beta out-of-frame sequences, excess twin sharing was weaker, because having fewer shared sequences lowered the signal-to-noise ratio. Zero-insertion analyses could be partly confounded by invariant T cells such as MAIT and iNKT, although diverse VJ usage argued against such confounding for most clonotypes. Abundant cord blood beta clonotypes carried fewer insertions; young adult naive repertoires showed a weaker similar trend, while memory repertoires showed none. Because the same donors could not be followed over many years, the conclusions relied on cross-sectional statistical analysis.

These data were likewise used in another study, on T cells expressing NK-cell markers. Reported in the second study: In sorted CD3+CD56+NKG2C+, CD3+CD56+NKG2C- and CD3+CD56-NKG2C+ T-cell subsets from 7 or 8 donors, TCR beta-chain repertoires were profiled. Among the eight sequenced donors, only one was HCMV-seronegative, while the other seven were HCMV-seropositive. In several experiments an anti-gammadeltaTCR antibody was added to restrict sorting to alphabetaTCR-expressing T cells. For roughly six donors, the dominant CD3+CD56+NKG2C+ clonotypes were among the top 10 CD8+ clonotypes and accounted for roughly 1.0-7.5% of CD8+ T cells. Those dominant clonotypes were again the most abundant among CD3+CD56-NKG2C+ cells in a handful of donors, at roughly 25-65%. Whether the expanded NKG2C-expressing T cell clones were specific for HCMV antigens was left unclear. The study sequenced eight donors, all healthy volunteers chosen at random: three men and five women. To determine HCMV serostatus, a commercial ELISA kit was used to detect HCMV-specific IgG in serum. MIGEC was used to demultiplex reads and group the reads by UMI, and MiTCR was used to assemble and quantify clonotypes. Only TCR cDNA sequences supported by at least two reads were kept to exclude erroneous sequences. The tcR package was used for downstream repertoire analysis, and clonotypes were matched between fractions using CDR3 nucleotide sequence together with V segment. Antigen specificity was annotated against VDJdb with VDJmatch, allowing one amino acid substitution in CDR3.

The sample consisted of CD4+ T cells sorted from blood. This TCR derives from a woman aged 18-29 years in good health. The chain is assembled from TRBV29-1 and TRBJ1-1, with the D gene not clear enough to name. The DNA sequence is as follows: TGCAGTCTCTCCAGGAACACTGAAGCTTTCTTT. This sequence encodes CSLSRNTEAFF.